What follows are 18 T cell receptor beta chains derived from one specimen sequenced in a study of blood T cells in healthy people across ages. Combining a sample-barcoded 5' primer with a J-beta primer mix, a second PCR ran for roughly 7 to 12 cycles. From the 5' RACE reads, TCRdb called clonotypes with MiXCR, one entry per CDR3 protein. This sample has about 1.6 million distinct CDR3 sequences, with roughly a third found just once. Sequenced input: blood. The receptors here all came from a woman in her twenties or thirties in good health.

The V gene is TRBV10-3, the J gene TRBJ2-1; D not certain. Germline V gives CDR1 ENHRY, CDR2 SYGVKD. This CDR3 region has 12 residues. Trimming pared 4 bases from V and 8 bases from J, leaving 9 bases between. For the CDR3, the DNA is TGTGCCATCAGTGGGCAGAAAGATGAGCAGTTCTTC. Amino acids: CAISGQKDEQFF.

Concerning this clonotype: Germline and junction disagree at one end, which may indicate a read error. The gene calls are TRBV15 and TRBJ1-5, with D hard to call. The CDR3 extends over 17 amino acids. Germline V gene data show CDR1 as LNHNV and CDR2 as YYDKDF (reference sequence). The CDR3 spells CAASRDQLEEVNQPQHF. CDR3 bases: TGTGCCGCCAGCAGAGATCAGTTGGAGGAGGTCAATCAGCCCCAGCATTTT.

This clonotype was observed many times. The chain uses TRBV4-1 and TRBJ2-7; the D gene is possibly TRBD1 (6 bases). The CDR3 contains 19 residues. CDR1 and CDR2 (germline): MGHRA, YSYEKL. V was clipped by 4 bases and J by 4 bases, with 29 bases between them. The chain's CDR3 is CASSLPRGRIRDKGYEQYF. As DNA, the CDR3 is TGCGCCAGCAGCCTCCCGAGGGGTAGGATCCGGGACAAGGGGTACGAGCAGTACTTC.

To note about this clonotype: A much bigger clone sits one base away, suggesting this may be a read error. The gene calls are TRBV12-3 or TRBV12-4 and TRBJ2-7; D gene uncertain. The CDR3 spans 13 residues. Here the CDR3 reads CASSSVGTYERYF. CDR3 DNA: TGTGCCAGCAGTAGCGTCGGCACCTACGAGCGGTACTTC.

This clonotype has only one observation. The genes are TRBV3-1 and TRBJ2-7, with no clear D. The CDR3 runs to 13 residues. V was pared by 4 bases and J by 7 bases, with 14 bases between. Germline CDR1 reads LGHDT; CDR2 reads YNNKEL (reference sequence). This chain's CDR3 is CASSRDSNNEQYF. The CDR3 coding sequence is TGTGCCAGCAGCCGTGACTCAAACAATGAGCAGTACTTC.

J is TRBJ1-1 and V is TRBV29-1, with TRBD1 matching over 7 bases. This CDR3 has 12 amino acids. Germline V gene sequence: CDR1 SQVTM, CDR2 ANQGSEA. Trimming at V came to 1 base and at J to 11 bases, leaving 7 bases not matched to a gene. The CDR3 DNA is TGCAGCGTTGAAGTTTCGACAGGGCGGGCTTTCTTT. Protein product: CSVEVSTGRAFF.

This sequence joins TRBV7-3 and TRBJ2-7, with D perhaps TRBD1 (5 bases). The CDR3 loop spans 15 amino acids. V lost 5 bases to trimming and J lost 5 bases, with 19 bases between them. The germline V gene encodes CDR1 SGHTA and CDR2 FQGTGA. The CDR3 here is CASSAGLGPRNEQYF. The CDR3 DNA reads as TGTGCCAGCAGCGCCGGTTTGGGGCCCCGGAACGAGCAGTACTTC. Full variable domain (remainder filled in from reference TRBV7-3 and TRBJ2-7): GAGVSQTPSNKVTEKGKYVELRCDPISGHTALYWYRQSLGQGPEFLIYFQGTGAADDSGLPNDRFFAVRPEGSVSTLKIQRTERGDSAVYLCASSAGLGPRNEQYFGPGTRLTVT.

V is TRBV4-2 and J is TRBJ2-7, with 9 bases fitting TRBD1. Germline trimming cut 3 bases from V and 2 bases from J; bases unmatched to any gene: 8. CDR3 length: 16 residues. Germline V gene sequence: CDR1 LGHNA, CDR2 YNFKEQ. The CDR3 protein is CASSHAVQGATYEQYF. CDR3 coding DNA: TGTGCCAGCAGCCATGCTGTACAGGGGGCCACCTACGAGCAGTACTTC.

The V gene is TRBV4-1, the J gene TRBJ1-2; D remains unclear. The CDR3 has 15 amino acids. In germline, CDR1 is MGHRA, CDR2 YSYEKL. Trimming pared 0 bases from V and 10 bases from J, leaving 18 bases between. The CDR3 DNA sequence: TGCGCCAGCAGCCAAGATCCCAAAGCGCAAAGGTTCTACACCTTC. As protein: CASSQDPKAQRFYTF.

Worth noting for this clonotype: The junction departs from the called germline gene at one end, perhaps through a read error. This rearrangement joins TRBV20-1 to TRBJ1-5, with D perhaps matching TRBD1 (5 bases). From germline, CDR1 is DFQATT and CDR2 SNEGSKA (reference sequence). The CDR3 spans 14 residues. The CDR3 DNA reads as TGCAGTACTAGCGGAGGGGAGGGCAATCAGCCCCAGCATTTT. The encoded protein is CSTSGGEGNQPQHF.

This clonotype was recorded many times. This CDR3 reads CASSLGGSGANVLTF. The CDR3, as DNA: TGTGCCAGCAGCTTAGGGGGCTCTGGGGCCAACGTCCTGACTTTC. This sequence joins TRBV7-9 and TRBJ2-6; D is unresolved. The CDR3 contains 15 residues. V lost 1 base and J lost 0, with 4 bases in between. The germline V gene has CDR1 SEHNR and CDR2 FQNEAQ (reference sequence).

The chain joins TRBV18 to TRBJ2-1, with 10 bases lining up with TRBD2. The V and J ends lost 6 bases and 7 bases, in that order; junction bases with no gene match: 9. Germline values: CDR1 KGHSH, CDR2 LQKENI. The CDR3 spans 15 residues. The CDR3, as DNA: TGTGCCAGCTCCCCCGCTAGCGGGGGCGGGAATGAGCAGTTCTTC. This sequence encodes CASSPASGGGNEQFF.

The rearrangement joins TRBV4-1 to TRBJ1-1, with D maybe TRBD1 (5 bases). Germline V gene lookup returns CDR1 MGHRA and CDR2 YSYEKL. V lost 0 bases and J lost 11, with 7 bases in between. The CDR3 totals 11 residues. CDR3 residues: CASSQERGAFF. The CDR3 bases are TGCGCCAGCAGCCAAGAACGGGGCGCTTTCTTT.

This clonotype appeared many times. V gene TRBV27 combines with J gene TRBJ2-3; D might be TRBD1 (5 bases). The V gene lost 2 bases and the J gene lost 2 bases, with 8 bases spanning the gap. Germline V CDR1 and CDR2: MNHEY, SMNVEV (reference sequence). The CDR3 spans 14 residues. The CDR3 DNA is TGTGCCAGCAGTTTAAGGGGTTTCACAGATACGCAGTATTTT. Amino acid sequence: CASSLRGFTDTQYF.

The chain joins TRBV2 to TRBJ2-7; the match to TRBD2 covers 14 bases. The J segment lost 5 bases and the V segment lost 7 bases, leaving 4 bases of the junction unmatched. CDR1 is SNHLY, CDR2 FYNNEI, per germline. The CDR3 totals 14 residues. The CDR3 loop reads CASTGTSGSNEQYF. CDR3 sequence (DNA): TGTGCCAGCACCGGGACTAGCGGGAGTAACGAGCAGTACTTC.

The J gene is TRBJ1-1, the V gene TRBV27; D gene uncertain. The germline V gene encodes CDR1 MNHEY and CDR2 SMNVEV (reference sequence). Trimming took 4 bases from V and 3 from J, leaving 18 bases between them. The CDR3 consists of 16 residues. The CDR3 DNA is TGTGCCAGCAGTTCTTTCGCGGGCTCCGGGGACACTGAAGCTTTCTTT. Translated: CASSSFAGSGDTEAFF.

In its sample, this clonotype was seen a few times. The junction departs from the called germline gene at one end, perhaps through a read error. The V and J genes are TRBV28 and TRBJ2-1; no clear D gene. CDR3 length: 11 residues. Germline lookup yields CDR1 MDHEN and CDR2 SYDVKM. In DNA form, the CDR3 reads TGTGCCAGCAATTTATCGGGTGAGCAGTTCTTC. Protein product: CASNLSGEQFF. Full variable domain (missing parts from reference TRBV28 and TRBJ2-1): DVKVTQSSRYLVKRTGEKVFLECVQDMDHENMFWYRQDPGLGLRLIYFSYDVKMKEKGDIPEGYSVSREKKERFSLILESASTNQTSMYLCASNLSGEQFFGPGTRLTVL.

The chain is built from TRBV2 and TRBJ2-3; D is perhaps TRBD1 or TRBD2 (5 bases each). This CDR3 region has 15 residues. CDR1 and CDR2 from the germline V gene are SNHLY and FYNNEI. Trimming took 7 bases from V and 2 from J, leaving 16 bases between them. The CDR3, as DNA: TGTGCCAGCACTCGGGGCGGATCTTTCACAGATACGCAGTATTTT. Translated: CASTRGGSFTDTQYF. Full variable domain (outside the CDR3, taken from reference TRBV2 and TRBJ2-3): EPEVTQTPSHQVTQMGQEVILRCVPISNHLYFYWYRQILGQKVEFLVSFYNNEISEKSEIFDDQFSVERPDGSNFTLKIRSTKLEDSAMYFCASTRGGSFTDTQYFGPGTRLTVL.